Below, 32 T cell receptor beta chains from the same sample are listed, as sequenced in a study of CD8+CD57+ T cells in acquired aplastic anemia. The study profiled TCR beta VDJ and CDR3 using genomic DNA as template. MiXCR was run by TCRdb on the reads, yielding one entry per CDR3 protein. The profile shows under 200,000 distinct CDR3 sequences, about three fifths of them singletons. The sample taken for sequencing was sorted CD4+, CD8+, or CD8+CD57+ T cells (not recorded which) from PBMCs. The receptors come from a human donor with severe aplastic anemia or a healthy control (not recorded which).

The chain uses TRBV7-8 and TRBJ2-1; 9 nucleotides line up with TRBD2. Germline V gene data show CDR1 as SGHVS and CDR2 as FQNEAQ. The CDR3 totals 16 residues. V trimming: 6 bases; J trimming: 7 bases; junction bases outside the gene matches: 13. CDR3 amino acids: CASSEALSLAGNEQFF. Here the CDR3 DNA reads TGTGCCAGCAGTGAAGCGCTTAGTCTAGCGGGGAATGAGCAGTTCTTC.

This clonotype was counted only a few times. V gene TRBV7-2 combines with J gene TRBJ2-7; no reliable D call. V lost 1 base, J lost 4 bases, and 11 bases lay in between. CDR3 length: 14 amino acids. Germline CDR1 SGHTA, CDR2 FQGNSA. CDR3 nucleotide sequence: TGTGCCAGCAGCTTAGGAGGTCGGCGGTACGAGCAGTACTTC. Translating gives CASSLGGRRYEQYF.

The rearrangement links TRBV20-1 to TRBJ2-2; D not resolved. The CDR3 covers 13 residues. Trimming removed 3 bases at V and 4 bases at J, with 9 bases between. CDR1 and CDR2 (germline): DFQATT, SNEGSKA (reference sequence). CDR3 coding DNA: TGCAGTGCTAGGCCCACCACCACCGGGGAGCTGTTTTTT. It translates to CSARPTTTGELFF.

The chain couples TRBV25-1 to TRBJ2-1; TRBD2 matches at 11 bases. Germline CDR1 and CDR2: MGHDK and SYGVNS. Germline trimming cut 3 bases from V and 0 bases from J; bases unmatched to any gene: 13. The CDR3 extends over 20 amino acids. CDR3 sequence reads: CASSDPRGSGRAPSYNEQFF. The CDR3 DNA reads as TGTGCCAGCAGTGACCCCAGGGGTAGCGGGAGGGCTCCCTCCTACAATGAGCAGTTCTTC.

In this sample, this clonotype turned up once. V gene TRBV20-1 combines with J gene TRBJ2-1; 8 bases are shared with TRBD2. In germline, CDR1 is DFQATT, CDR2 SNEGSKA (reference sequence). This CDR3 has 14 residues. V dropped 4 bases and J dropped 7; count of bases not matched to a gene: 9. The CDR3 DNA reads TGCAGTGCTAAATCGGGGGGGCCTGGGAATGAGCAGTTCTTC. Translation: CSAKSGGPGNEQFF.

V is TRBV20-1 and J is TRBJ1-1, with no clear D. Trimming removed 4 bases at V and 11 bases at J, with 14 bases between. The CDR3 has 11 amino acids. Germline CDR1 is DFQATT and CDR2 is SNEGSKA (reference sequence). The CDR3 nucleotides are TGCAGTGCTATTTTTTCCATCAGGGCTTTCTTT. It codes for CSAIFSIRAFF.

This clonotype came up many times. V gene TRBV9 combines with J gene TRBJ2-5; D may be TRBD1 (6 bases). This CDR3 is built from 14 residues. Per germline, CDR1 SGDLS and CDR2 YYNGEE. The V gene lost 0 bases and the J gene lost 3 bases, with 9 bases spanning the gap. For the CDR3, the DNA is TGTGCCAGCAGCGTAGACGGACAGAAAGAGACCCAGTACTTC. Translating it yields CASSVDGQKETQYF.

V gene TRBV24-1 combines with J gene TRBJ1-5; D gene ambiguous. The CDR3 covers 14 residues. Trimming left V 3 bases short and J 0 bases short, with 5 bases between. Germline CDR1 is KGHDR and CDR2 is SFDVKD. The CDR3 DNA reads as TGTGCCACCAGTGATCCTGGTAGCAATCAGCCCCAGCATTTT. Protein product: CATSDPGSNQPQHF.

Many counts were recorded for this clonotype. This chain uses TRBV7-9 with TRBJ2-2; weak D call: TRBD1 (5 bases). The germline gives CDR1 SEHNR, CDR2 FQNEAQ (reference sequence). The V end was cut by 7 bases, the J end by 1 base, with 10 bases between. The CDR3 loop spans 14 amino acids. The CDR3 DNA reads as TGTGCCAGCACTCCGACAGAGAACACCGGGGAGCTGTTTTTT. Its protein is CASTPTENTGELFF.

The rearrangement joins TRBV9 to TRBJ2-7, with 10 bases fitting TRBD1. V lost 4 bases, J lost 3 bases, and 10 bases stayed unmatched. Germline CDR1 and CDR2: SGDLS and YYNGEE. The CDR3 is made up of 16 amino acids. CDR3 amino acids: CASSKSGTGANYEQYF. Written as DNA, the CDR3 is TGTGCCAGCAGCAAATCCGGGACAGGGGCCAACTACGAGCAGTACTTC.

This clonotype was picked up many times. This chain links TRBV4-2 with TRBJ1-5; D ambiguous. The germline V gene encodes CDR1 LGHNA and CDR2 YNFKEQ. V gave up 1 base and J gave up 0 bases, with 16 bases separating them. The CDR3 loop spans 18 amino acids. The CDR3 DNA is TGTGCCAGCAGCCAAGTCGGTACAGCCACCCTTAGCAATCAGCCCCAGCATTTT. Translated: CASSQVGTATLSNQPQHF.

The chain combines TRBV7-2 with TRBJ1-2; no reliable D call. V lost 10 bases and J 7 bases, leaving 13 bases between the germline ends. This CDR3 has 11 amino acids. CDR1 SGHTA and CDR2 FQGNSA come from the germline V gene. CDR3 DNA sequence: TGTGCCATCAAGTCGGGAGGTGGCTACACCTTC. It is translated as CAIKSGGGYTF.

This rearrangement joins TRBV24-1 to TRBJ1-4; weak D call: TRBD1 (6 bases). Germline V CDR1 and CDR2: KGHDR, SFDVKD. The CDR3 length is 13 residues. Trimming shortened V by 10 bases and J by 5 bases, and 13 bases separated the two germline ends. CDR3: CATQRDTNEKLFF. The CDR3 DNA sequence: TGTGCCACGCAACGGGACACAAATGAAAAACTGTTTTTT.

This clonotype was seen repeatedly, ten times or more. This chain joins TRBV2 and TRBJ2-7; 7 bases line up with TRBD2. Losses at the gene ends were 0 bases for V and 0 bases for J; bases not matched to a gene: 5. This CDR3 contains 16 residues. CDR1 is SNHLY, CDR2 FYNNEI, per germline. CDR3 nucleotides: TGTGCCAGCAGTGAAGCTGTTAGCGGGCTCTCCTACGAGCAGTACTTC. Translating it yields CASSEAVSGLSYEQYF.

Concerning this clonotype itself: The conserved phenylalanine or tryptophan normally closing the CDR3 is absent here, so this likely arose from a read error. V gene TRBV15 combines with J gene TRBJ2-5; no firm D call. This CDR3 has 15 amino acids. The germline V gene encodes CDR1 LNHNV and CDR2 YYDKDF (reference sequence). Deletions cut 3 bases from V and 1 base from J, with 12 bases between. CDR3 sequence reads: CATSSDSPGQETQYL. As DNA, the CDR3 is TGTGCCACCAGCAGTGACTCCCCAGGCCAAGAGACCCAGTACCTC.

This clonotype was counted at least ten times. The genes are TRBV4-3 and TRBJ2-7; TRBD1 matches 10 bases. This CDR3 is 15 amino acids long. The germline gives CDR1 LGHNA, CDR2 YSLEER. V trimming: 0 bases; J trimming: 4 bases; junction bases outside the gene matches: 3. The CDR3 protein is CASSQETGGEYEQYF. The CDR3 DNA reads TGCGCCAGCAGCCAAGAGACAGGGGGCGAGTACGAGCAGTACTTC.

This clonotype was seen many times. This chain uses TRBV28 with TRBJ1-1; unclear D gene. Germline CDR1 MDHEN, CDR2 SYDVKM. Trimming took 5 bases from V and 2 from J, leaving 6 bases between them. The CDR3 contains 12 residues. The DNA for the CDR3 is TGTGCCAGCAGTCTACTTAACACTGAAGCTTTCTTT. It encodes CASSLLNTEAFF. Full variable domain (outside the CDR3, taken from reference TRBV28 and TRBJ1-1): DVKVTQSSRYLVKRTGEKVFLECVQDMDHENMFWYRQDPGLGLRLIYFSYDVKMKEKGDIPEGYSVSREKKERFSLILESASTNQTSMYLCASSLLNTEAFFGQGTRLTVV.

With respect to this clonotype: A much larger clone lies a single base off, so this may be a read error. The rearrangement links TRBV27 to TRBJ1-5; D gene uncertain. The CDR3 spans 12 residues. Germline V gene lookup returns CDR1 MNHEY and CDR2 SMNVEV (reference sequence). Trimming removed 5 bases at V and 6 bases at J, with 8 bases between. CDR3 nucleotide sequence: TGTGCCAGCAGTGGTTCTGGTCAGCCCCAGCATTTT. Translation: CASSGSGQPQHF.

The rearrangement uses TRBV19 and TRBJ1-6, with D perhaps TRBD1 (6 bases). The CDR3 runs to 13 residues. Germline values: CDR1 LNHDA, CDR2 SQIVND (reference sequence). V lost 6 bases and J 12 bases, leaving 15 bases between the germline ends. CDR3 sequence reads: CASSGRGGLPLHF. In nucleotides, the CDR3 is TGTGCCAGTAGCGGCAGGGGTGGATTACCCCTCCACTTT.

J is TRBJ2-7 and V is TRBV15; 12 nucleotides match TRBD2. Losses at the gene ends were 0 bases for V and 6 bases for J; bases not matched to a gene: 3. The germline CDR1 and CDR2 sequences are LNHNV and YYDKDF (reference sequence). CDR3 size: 15 residues. The CDR3 DNA is TGTGCCACCAGCAGAGATCCGACTAGCGGGGGCGAGCAGTACTTC. Its protein product is CATSRDPTSGGEQYF. Full variable domain (outside the CDR3, taken from reference TRBV15 and TRBJ2-7): DAMVIQNPRYQVTQFGKPVTLSCSQTLNHNVMYWYQQKSSQAPKLLFHYYDKDFNNEADTPDNFQSRRPNTSFCFLDIRSPGLGDTAMYLCATSRDPTSGGEQYFGPGTRLTVT.

The V call is TRBV7-9, the J call TRBJ1-2, with D possibly TRBD1 on 6 matching bases. There are 15 residues in the CDR3. Between the trimmed V and J ends, which lost 5 bases and 4 bases, there was a span of 17 bases. Germline CDR1 is SEHNR and CDR2 is FQNEAQ (reference sequence). The CDR3 bases are TGTGCCAGCAGCCCCGGACAGCTTGGTACCTATGGCTACACCTTC. This translates into CASSPGQLGTYGYTF.

This clonotype was seen at least ten times. This chain joins TRBV6-5 and TRBJ2-7, with 9 positions matching TRBD1. The germline V gene encodes CDR1 MNHEY and CDR2 SVGAGI. The V and J ends lost 4 bases and 4 bases, in that order; junction bases with no gene match: 8. The length of the CDR3 is 15 residues. In DNA, the CDR3 is TGTGCCAGCAGTTTCTTCCCGACAGGGGGTTACGAGCAGTACTTC. Amino acid sequence: CASSFFPTGGYEQYF.

This chain joins TRBV30 and TRBJ1-5; perhaps TRBD1 as D (6 bases). V was shortened by 5 bases and J by 2 bases, with 16 bases between the two germline ends. CDR3 length: 15 residues. Germline V gene data show CDR1 as GTSNPN and CDR2 as SVGIG (reference sequence). The CDR3 protein is CAWGGGVKGNQPQHF. In DNA, the CDR3 is TGTGCCTGGGGTGGGGGCGTTAAGGGCAATCAGCCCCAGCATTTT.

This sequence joins TRBV12-3 or TRBV12-4 and TRBJ1-2, with no clear D. V was trimmed by 6 bases and J by 4 bases, leaving 12 bases between them. The CDR3 runs to 13 residues. CDR3 in DNA: TGTGCCAGCAGCCATCGACCACTCTATGGCTACACCTTC. As protein: CASSHRPLYGYTF.

CDR3 amino acids: CASSRDSGRGGYTF. In nucleotides, the CDR3 is TGTGCCAGTAGCCGGGACAGTGGAAGGGGTGGCTACACCTTC. The rearrangement links TRBV2 to TRBJ1-2; TRBD1 matches at 7 bases. The germline CDR1 and CDR2 sequences are SNHLY and FYNNEI. The CDR3 sequence is 14 residues long. The V segment lost 9 bases and the J segment 7 bases; nucleotides outside the gene matches: 14.

This clonotype was seen a single time. CDR3 amino acids: CASSEDSIIYGYTF. The CDR3 coding sequence is TGTGCCAGCAGTGAAGACAGCATCATCTATGGCTACACCTTC. The J gene is TRBJ1-2, the V gene TRBV2; D is unresolved. The CDR3 consists of 14 residues. Trimming cost V 1 base and J 4 bases, with 10 bases left between them. Germline V gives CDR1 SNHLY, CDR2 FYNNEI.

The genes are TRBV10-3 and TRBJ1-1; D might be TRBD1 (6 bases). The germline gives CDR1 ENHRY, CDR2 SYGVKD. V shed 8 bases and J shed 1 base, with 14 bases lying between them. The CDR3 is 14 amino acids. CDR3 protein: CAIWNPGANTEAFF. The CDR3 DNA reads as TGTGCCATCTGGAACCCGGGGGCGAACACTGAAGCTTTCTTT.

The chain couples TRBV7-9 to TRBJ2-5; 11 bases match TRBD1. V lost 0 bases and J lost 4; bases outside the gene matches: 10. Germline CDR1 is SEHNR and CDR2 is FQNEAQ (reference sequence). This CDR3 has 18 amino acids. As DNA, the CDR3 is TGTGCCAGCAGCTTAGCCAGGGACAGGGGGTTAGCGGGAGAGACCCAGTACTTC. Its translation is CASSLARDRGLAGETQYF.

V and J are TRBV7-8 and TRBJ1-1, with D perhaps TRBD1 (5 bases). V was trimmed by 7 bases and J by 0 bases, leaving 15 bases between them. This CDR3 contains 15 residues. Germline lookup yields CDR1 SGHVS and CDR2 FQNEAQ. Here the CDR3 DNA reads TGTGCCAGCAACCCTAGAAGGGACTTGAACACTGAAGCTTTCTTT. Translating gives CASNPRRDLNTEAFF.

The chain uses TRBV7-6 and TRBJ2-1, with D tentatively TRBD1 (7 bases). Trimming took 5 bases from V and 7 from J, leaving 15 bases between them. The CDR3 loop spans 14 amino acids. Germline CDR1 SGHVS, CDR2 FNYEAQ. DNA of the CDR3: TGTGCCAGCAGCCCCCCCAGGGGGGAGAATGAGCAGTTCTTC. This encodes CASSPPRGENEQFF.

This chain joins TRBV24-1 and TRBJ2-7; weak D call: TRBD2 (5 bases). The CDR3 is 18 amino acids. CDR1 KGHDR and CDR2 SFDVKD come from the germline V gene. V shed 3 bases and J shed 1 base, with 21 bases lying between them. The CDR3 nucleotides read TGTGCCACCAGTGATCCGGCGGAGGTAACGGCAGGATCCTACGAGCAGTACTTC. It yields the protein CATSDPAEVTAGSYEQYF.

The chain carries TRBV11-2 and TRBJ1-2; perhaps TRBD1 as D (5 bases). Germline CDR1 SGHAT, CDR2 FQNNGV. CDR3 length: 16 amino acids. V shed 6 bases and J shed 4 bases, with 21 bases lying between them. CDR3 sequence (DNA): TGTGCCAGCAGATGGGGGGGGACTCAGGAGGTCTATGGCTACACCTTC. Amino acids: CASRWGGTQEVYGYTF.